A selection of T cell receptor beta chains follows, all from one sample in a study of blood T cells in healthy people across ages. TCRdb reprocessed the 5' RACE reads via MiXCR and lists one record per CDR3 protein. The sample lists some 730,000 distinct CDR3 sequences; 22% were seen once. The source material was blood. Every receptor here comes from a man between 65 and 80 years old in good health. The CDR3 runs from the conserved cysteine through the conserved F or W. The D gene is left open where the match is weak. Size is omitted from some rows. Given values are once, few, many or a class for expanded clones.

cdr3_nt	cdr3_aa	clone_size	d_call	v_call	j_call
TGTGCCAGCAGTGAGGAGGGAAGGAACTATGGCTACACCTTC	CASSEEGRNYGYTF	few	.	TRBV6-1	TRBJ1-2
TGTGCCAGCACCTCACCTGGGGTCAGGAACACTGAAGCTTTCTTT	CASTSPGVRNTEAFF	.	.	TRBV6-5	TRBJ1-1
TGTGCCAGCAGCATAAACCCGCAGTACCAAGAGACCCAGTACTTC	CASSINPQYQETQYF	few	.	TRBV11-2	TRBJ2-5
TGTGCCAGCAGCCAAGGAGGCATTACAGGTAGCTATGGCTACACCTTC	CASSQGGITGSYGYTF	.	.	TRBV3-1	TRBJ1-2
TGTGCCAGCAGCTTAGTCCTACCTCCCCAAGAGACCCAGTACTTC	CASSLVLPPQETQYF	.	.	TRBV7-2	TRBJ2-5
TGCAGTGCTAGAATTAGACAGGGGGCGATAACTAATGAAAAACTGTTTTTT	CSARIRQGAITNEKLFF	few	TRBD1	TRBV20-1	TRBJ1-4
TGTGCCAGCAGTCCACTGGGGATGAGGGGGACGAAATACAATGAGCAGTTCTTC	CASSPLGMRGTKYNEQFF	few	.	TRBV28	TRBJ2-1
TGTGCCAGCAGTTACGAGGGCAGCTCTGGGGCCAACGTCCTGACTTTC	CASSYEGSSGANVLTF	.	.	TRBV6-5	TRBJ2-6
TGTGCCAGCAGCCAAGATACACCCCGGGGGTACCAAGAGACCCAGTACTTC	CASSQDTPRGYQETQYF	.	.	TRBV14	TRBJ2-5
TGTGCCAGCAGTTTTCACGACGGTTTGAACACTGAAGCTTTCTTT	CASSFHDGLNTEAFF	.	.	TRBV12-3/TRBV12-4	TRBJ1-1
TGCAGCGTTGAAGATCGAAGGGGCTACACCTTC	CSVEDRRGYTF	.	.	TRBV29-1	TRBJ1-2
TGCGCCAGCAGCTTTCTAGGGACAGACAATGAGCAGTTCTTC	CASSFLGTDNEQFF	few	TRBD1	TRBV4-1	TRBJ2-1
TGTGCTAGTGGTTTGAATGAGCAGTTCTTC	CASGLNEQFF	.	.	TRBV12-5	TRBJ2-1
TGTGCCAGCACCGACAGGTTCGCAGATACGCAGTATTTT	CASTDRFADTQYF	few	.	TRBV12-3/TRBV12-4	TRBJ2-3
TGTGCCAGCAGTTACCGTCCGGACAGCTCCTACGAGCAGTACTTC	CASSYRPDSSYEQYF	.	.	TRBV6-5	TRBJ2-7